This T cell receptor (beta chain) was obtained from a study of blood T cells in healthy people across ages. The germline V gene has CDR1 DFQATT and CDR2 SNEGSKA (reference sequence). The CDR3 covers 15 residues. J was trimmed by 2 bases and V by 5 bases; bases with no gene match: 11. Combining a sample-barcoded 5' primer with a J-beta primer mix, a second PCR ran for roughly 7 to 12 cycles. TCRdb re-called the 5' RACE reads with MiXCR, one entry per CDR3 protein. Among roughly 900,000 distinct CDR3 sequences listed, around 26% were seen once. This clonotype was recorded at least ten times. The sequenced sample was blood. The J gene is TRBJ2-5, the V gene TRBV20-1; 7 nucleotides match TRBD1. This receptor was identified in a woman older than 75 in good health. The CDR3 spells CSAPFFPGQQETQYF. Here the CDR3 DNA reads TGCAGTGCTCCCTTCTTTCCGGGACAGCAAGAGACCCAGTACTTC.